The clone carrying this TCR beta chain was recorded a few times. The data belong to a study of CD8+ T cells in alopecia areata. The V gene lost 4 bases and the J gene lost 4 bases, with 5 bases spanning the gap. There are 11 residues in the CDR3. Germline V gene lookup returns CDR1 GTSNPN and CDR2 SVGIG (reference sequence). Treatment given: oral pan-JAK inhibitor, 5-10 mg twice daily. cDNA reverse transcribed from extracted RNA served as the sequencing template. Here immunoSEQ multiplex PCR was the method, and the copy in TCRdb shows in-frame clones only, minus some. The sample consists of fewer than 250,000 clones, less than 50% of them appearing once.

The chain combines TRBV30 with TRBJ2-1; no clear D. The material was CD4+ T cells sorted from blood, obtained at approximately week 36, from a patient treated with tofacitinib. This clonotype originated in a human donor with alopecia areata. The CDR3 bases are TGTGCCTGGACCCATTACAATGAGCAGTTCTTC. This translates into CAWTHYNEQFF.